The 27 T cell receptor beta chains in this list originate from one sample, sequenced in a study of blood T cell repertoires in COVID-19. Clones were read by immunoSEQ multiplex PCR, and TCRdb kept only the in-frame ones, dropping some. The sample has some 200,000 clones; around 80% are singletons. Sequenced material: peripheral blood. The receptors come from a woman aged 40 to 50 who had recovered from COVID-19.

CDR3 nucleotide sequence: TGTGCCAGCAGTTACGTGAGCTCCTACAATGAGCAGTTCTTC. Amino acid sequence: CASSYVSSYNEQFF. The chain is built from TRBV6-5 and TRBJ2-1; D not resolved. Germline lookup yields CDR1 MNHEY and CDR2 SVGAGI. There are 14 residues in the CDR3. V lost 2 bases and J 0 bases, leaving 5 bases between the germline ends.

The chain has TRBV4-3 and TRBJ1-2; D perhaps matches TRBD1 (5 bases). The CDR3 extends over 14 amino acids. Trimming took off 0 bases at V and 4 bases at J, with 9 bases between the two ends. The germline V gene encodes CDR1 LGHNA and CDR2 YSLEER. The CDR3 DNA follows: TGCGCCAGCAGCCAAGATACGGGGGGCTATGGCTACACCTTC. It yields the protein CASSQDTGGYGYTF.

The rearrangement uses TRBV11-2 and TRBJ1-1; 10 nucleotides line up with TRBD1. CDR1 is SGHAT, CDR2 FQNNGV, per germline. CDR3 length: 12 amino acids. V was clipped by 5 bases and J by 7 bases; unmatched bases: 1. The CDR3 bases are TGTGCCAGCAGCGGACAGGGGGGTGAAGCTTTCTTT. It codes for CASSGQGGEAFF.

The chain combines TRBV2 with TRBJ2-1; 13 bases agree with TRBD2. Germline V CDR1 and CDR2: SNHLY, FYNNEI. The V segment lost 3 bases and the J segment 1 base; nucleotides outside the gene matches: 6. The CDR3 contains 18 residues. CDR3: CASSDPGLAGSSYNEQFF. The CDR3, as DNA: TGTGCCAGCAGTGACCCGGGACTAGCGGGGAGTTCCTACAATGAGCAGTTCTTC.

V gene TRBV28 combines with J gene TRBJ1-1; the match to TRBD1 covers 7 bases. The CDR3 is made up of 14 amino acids. Germline lookup yields CDR1 MDHEN and CDR2 SYDVKM. J was trimmed by 0 bases and V by 7 bases; bases with no gene match: 5. The DNA of the CDR3 is TGTGCCAGCACAACCGGGACAGTGAACACTGAAGCTTTCTTT. This sequence encodes CASTTGTVNTEAFF.

V and J are TRBV6-2 or TRBV6-3 and TRBJ2-1, with TRBD1 as a possible D gene (6 bases). Trimming removed 5 bases at V and 6 bases at J, with 11 bases between. Germline V gene sequence: CDR1 MNHEY, CDR2 SVGEGT. CDR3 length: 13 amino acids. The CDR3 DNA is TGTGCCAGCAGTCCCCGGGACATCAATGAGCAGTTCTTC. Its translation: CASSPRDINEQFF.

V gene TRBV28 combines with J gene TRBJ1-6; D gene ambiguous. Germline V CDR1 and CDR2: MDHEN, SYDVKM. This CDR3 is 12 amino acids long. Trimming stripped 7 bases from V and 7 bases from J, with 8 bases between. The DNA for the CDR3 is TGTGCCAGCACGTCCGGGAATTCACCCCTCCACTTT. Translation: CASTSGNSPLHF.

This chain joins TRBV19 and TRBJ1-2, with a tentative D call TRBD1 (6 bases). CDR3 length equals 15 residues. The germline V gene has CDR1 LNHDA and CDR2 SQIVND (reference sequence). V lost 3 bases, J lost 3 bases, and 14 bases lay in between. CDR3 amino acids: CASSMFPGEHYGYTF. CDR3 nucleotide sequence: TGTGCCAGTAGTATGTTTCCAGGGGAGCACTATGGCTACACCTTC.

The chain is built from TRBV7-6 and TRBJ2-1, with D possibly being TRBD1 (6 bases). Germline loops: CDR1 SGHVS, CDR2 FNYEAQ. The CDR3 sequence is 16 residues long. The ends were cut back, 4 bases at V and 4 bases at J, with 17 bases in the middle. The CDR3, as DNA: TGTGCCAGCAGCTCGCCGACAGGACAAACATACAATGAGCAGTTCTTC. The encoded protein is CASSSPTGQTYNEQFF.

This clone was recorded a few times. The chain couples TRBV7-6 to TRBJ2-3; 7 nucleotides align to TRBD2. The V gene end was trimmed by 1 base and the J gene end by 1 base; junction bases not matched to a gene: 5. The CDR3 has 16 residues. The germline V gene encodes CDR1 SGHVS and CDR2 FNYEAQ. CDR3 region: CASSLGQGGGTDTQYF. CDR3 DNA sequence: TGTGCCAGCAGCTTAGGGCAGGGAGGGGGCACAGATACGCAGTATTTT.

This clone has at least ten counts. V is TRBV29-1 and J is TRBJ1-2, with 7 bases identical to TRBD1. The CDR3 length is 15 residues. CDR1 SQVTM and CDR2 ANQGSEA come from the germline V gene. The junction had 15 bases not matched to a gene; V was cut back by 5 bases and J by 6 bases. The CDR3 DNA reads TGCAGCGTTCCAACGGGACAGATGTTGGATGATGGCTACACCTTC. It translates to CSVPTGQMLDDGYTF.

The V gene is TRBV29-1, the J gene TRBJ1-1; perhaps TRBD1 as D (6 bases). Trimming took off 1 base at V and 1 base at J, with 13 bases between the two ends. The CDR3 runs 15 residues. The germline CDR1 and CDR2 sequences are SQVTM and ANQGSEA. The CDR3 sequence: CSVEAMDSPNTEAFF. CDR3 DNA: TGCAGCGTTGAAGCAATGGACAGTCCGAACACTGAAGCTTTCTTT. Variable domain in full (rest from reference TRBV29-1 and TRBJ1-1): SAVISQKPSRDICQRGTSLTIQCQVDSQVTMMFWYRQQPGQSLTLIATANQGSEATYESGFVIDKFPISRPNLTFSTLTVSNMSPEDSSIYLCSVEAMDSPNTEAFFGQGTRLTVV.

The chain combines TRBV7-8 with TRBJ1-2, with 10 bases identical to TRBD1. The ends lost 1 base at V and 0 bases at J; junction bases unmatched: 20. Germline V CDR1 and CDR2: SGHVS, FQNEAQ. This CDR3 is 22 amino acids long. CDR3 sequence (DNA): TGTGCCAGCAGCTTAGATCGGAAGACAGGGGGCCCCCTCCCTACATCTAACTATGGCTACACCTTC. Its protein product is CASSLDRKTGGPLPTSNYGYTF.

The chain has TRBV7-3 and TRBJ2-2; no definite D call. The CDR3 extends over 12 amino acids. Trimming took 2 bases from V and 7 from J, leaving 5 bases between them. The germline V gene encodes CDR1 SGHTA and CDR2 FQGTGA. The CDR3 loop reads CASSLYGGELFF. DNA of the CDR3: TGTGCCAGCAGCTTATACGGCGGGGAGCTGTTTTTT. The whole variable domain, remainder taken from reference TRBV7-3 and TRBJ2-2, is GAGVSQTPSNKVTEKGKYVELRCDPISGHTALYWYRQSLGQGPEFLIYFQGTGAADDSGLPNDRFFAVRPEGSVSTLKIQRTERGDSAVYLCASSLYGGELFFGEGSRLTVL.

The rearrangement joins TRBV12-3 or TRBV12-4 to TRBJ2-7; the D gene is possibly TRBD2 (6 bases). The V end lost 3 bases, the J end lost 6 bases, and 9 bases lay between the germline ends. CDR3 length equals 12 residues. Written as DNA, the CDR3 is TGTGCCAGCAGTTTGACTAGGGCCGAGCAGTACTTC. Encoded protein: CASSLTRAEQYF.

In this sample, this clone turned up a few times. This chain joins TRBV19 and TRBJ2-3; no clear D. The CDR3 has 13 amino acids. Trimming removed 7 bases from V and 4 bases from J, with 12 bases in between. Germline lookup yields CDR1 LNHDA and CDR2 SQIVND (reference sequence). CDR3 coding DNA: TGTGCCAGTAAGCCAGGAAATTCAGATACGCAGTATTTT. This sequence encodes CASKPGNSDTQYF.

The V gene is TRBV7-9, the J gene TRBJ1-2; 7 bases align to TRBD1. With V trimmed by 5 bases and J by 0 bases, 12 bases remained unmatched. Germline CDR1 SEHNR, CDR2 FQNEAQ (reference sequence). The CDR3 loop spans 17 amino acids. The CDR3: CASSPRQGIISNYGYTF. In DNA form, the CDR3 reads TGTGCCAGCAGCCCTAGACAGGGTATTATTTCTAACTATGGCTACACCTTC.

Remarks on this clone: The sample holds other DNA sequences that translate to the same CDR3. The rearrangement uses TRBV19 and TRBJ2-3, with D possibly TRBD1 on 6 matching bases. Germline CDR1 LNHDA, CDR2 SQIVND (reference sequence). The CDR3 consists of 14 residues. Trimming shortened V by 3 bases and J by 2 bases, and 9 bases separated the two germline ends. Here the CDR3 DNA reads TGTGCCAGTAGTATGGGGGCGTCCACAGATACGCAGTATTTT. Its translation: CASSMGASTDTQYF.

This chain links TRBV2 with TRBJ2-1; 8 bases are shared with TRBD1. The CDR3 extends over 13 amino acids. The germline V gene has CDR1 SNHLY and CDR2 FYNNEI. V shed 6 bases and J 7 bases; nucleotides not matched to a gene: 5. The CDR3 DNA is TGTGCCAGCAGCCTACAGGGGGTGAATGAGCAGTTCTTC. Residues: CASSLQGVNEQFF.

The chain employs TRBV2 and TRBJ1-4, with TRBD1 matching over 10 bases. CDR1 and CDR2 (germline): SNHLY, FYNNEI. Germline trimming cut 6 bases from V and 7 bases from J; bases unmatched to any gene: 2. The CDR3 length is 13 residues. The CDR3 sequence is CASRRTGGEKLFF. The CDR3 bases are TGTGCCAGCAGACGGACAGGGGGTGAAAAACTGTTTTTT.

The rearrangement uses TRBV7-8 and TRBJ2-5; D gene uncertain. V was trimmed by 5 bases and J by 5 bases, leaving 12 bases between them. The germline V gene encodes CDR1 SGHVS and CDR2 FQNEAQ. This CDR3 has 13 residues. The CDR3 here is CASSRIHGETQYF. CDR3 DNA sequence: TGTGCCAGCAGCCGAATTCATGGCGAGACCCAGTACTTC.

The CDR3 loop reads CASSDRTDYGYTF. The CDR3, as DNA: TGTGCCAGCAGCGATCGGACAGACTATGGCTACACCTTC. The gene calls are TRBV11-3 and TRBJ1-2; tentatively, D is TRBD1 (6 bases). The CDR3 is 13 residues long. The V gene lost 5 bases and the J gene lost 3 bases, with 10 bases spanning the gap. CDR1 SGHNT and CDR2 YENEEA come from the germline V gene.

For this clone: At one boundary the junction diverges from the germline segment, which might be a read error. The chain carries TRBV3-1 (or the pseudogene TRBV3-2) and TRBJ1-1; D gene ambiguous. The CDR3 spans 12 residues. Germline V lookup: CDR1 LGHDT, CDR2 YNNKEL (reference sequence). The CDR3 region is CASSQDNRRYIF. The CDR3 nucleotides are TGTGCCAGCAGCCAAGACAATCGGAGATATATCTTT.

This clone was observed a few times. This CDR3 is CASSYAAAYGYTF. The CDR3 DNA reads as TGTGCCAGCAGTTACGCGGCAGCCTATGGCTACACCTTC. The V gene is TRBV6-5, the J gene TRBJ1-2; D call uncertain. This CDR3 has 13 residues. Per the germline V gene, CDR1 is MNHEY and CDR2 is SVGAGI. With 2 bases removed from V and 4 bases from J, the gap between germline ends came to 8 bases.

The genes are TRBV3-1 (or the pseudogene TRBV3-2) and TRBJ2-2; D is ambiguous. Per germline, CDR1 LGHDT and CDR2 YNNKEL (reference sequence). CDR3 length: 15 amino acids. V was cut by 0 bases and J by 5 bases, with 10 bases left in between. The CDR3 reads CASSQDTVPTGELFF. CDR3 bases: TGTGCCAGCAGCCAAGATACAGTACCGACCGGGGAGCTGTTTTTT.

The genes are TRBV19 and TRBJ1-1; TRBD1 might be the D (5 bases). The CDR3 has 15 residues. Germline V CDR1 and CDR2: LNHDA, SQIVND (reference sequence). V was shortened by 7 bases and J by 3 bases, with 18 bases between the two germline ends. The CDR3 reads CASTSGGGLDTEAFF. The CDR3 DNA reads TGTGCCAGTACCTCGGGGGGGGGTCTGGACACTGAAGCTTTCTTT.

V and J are TRBV18 and TRBJ1-1; tentative D call: TRBD1 (5 bases). V was shortened by 0 bases and J by 2 bases, with 7 bases between the two germline ends. Per germline, CDR1 KGHSH and CDR2 LQKENI. This CDR3 region has 14 residues. In nucleotides, the CDR3 is TGTGCCAGCTCACCACCGGGGGGTAACACTGAAGCTTTCTTT. Translating it yields CASSPPGGNTEAFF.